The 22 T cell receptor beta chains below were found in one sample sequenced in a study of T-cell reconstitution after alpha-beta-depleted transplantation in children. Unique molecular identifiers were incorporated when the TCRbeta library was constructed. TCRdb processed the PCR reads anew with MiXCR; each CDR3 protein has one entry. The repertoire holds about 97,000 distinct CDR3 sequences, with under 9% as singletons. The material sequenced was PBMCs, taken before TCRalphabeta/CD19-depleted stem cell transplant. Receptors originate from a boy younger than 10 with acute lymphoblastic leukemia, due to receive a stem cell transplant.

There are a few counts of this clonotype. The V gene is TRBV3-1, the J gene TRBJ2-7, with 8 bases fitting TRBD1. Trimming at V came to 4 bases and at J to 7 bases, leaving 6 bases not matched to a gene. The CDR3 totals 13 residues. Germline CDR1 and CDR2: LGHDT and YNNKEL (reference sequence). Here the CDR3 reads CASSPGQAGEQYF. The CDR3 bases are TGTGCCAGCAGCCCGGGACAGGCGGGGGAGCAGTACTTC.

This clonotype was counted a few times. The chain combines TRBV5-1 with TRBJ1-1, with unresolved D. Germline CDR1 and CDR2: SGHRS and YFSETQ. This CDR3 spans 14 amino acids. V was trimmed by 1 base and J by 1 base, leaving 8 bases between them. Written as DNA, the CDR3 is TGCGCCAGCAGCTTGATCTGGGAGAACACTGAAGCTTTCTTT. Translation: CASSLIWENTEAFF.

This clonotype was detected ten times or more. The V call is TRBV10-3, the J call TRBJ2-1, with D tentatively TRBD2 (6 bases). Trimming removed 6 bases at V and 6 bases at J, with 15 bases between. The CDR3 contains 14 residues. Germline V gene lookup returns CDR1 ENHRY and CDR2 SYGVKD. The CDR3 DNA is TGTGCCATCAGCTTAGCGGCACTAAGCAATGAGCAGTTCTTC. It yields the protein CAISLAALSNEQFF.

This clonotype was seen more than once but under ten times. V and J are TRBV28 and TRBJ1-1, with 9 bases matching TRBD1. Germline V gene lookup returns CDR1 MDHEN and CDR2 SYDVKM. V lost 6 bases and J lost 11; bases outside the gene matches: 4. The CDR3 is made up of 11 amino acids. The DNA of the CDR3 is TGTGCCAGCAGGAAGACAGGGGGGGCTTTCTTT. It yields the protein CASRKTGGAFF.

This clonotype was seen a handful of times. This sequence joins TRBV6-1 and TRBJ1-2; D may be TRBD1 (5 bases). The ends were cut back, 7 bases at V and 8 bases at J, with 17 bases in the middle. Looked up from germline, CDR1 is MNHNS and CDR2 is SASEGT. The CDR3 totals 13 residues. The CDR3 loop is CASTPHPRVGYTF. Written as DNA, the CDR3 is TGTGCCAGCACCCCACACCCCAGGGTAGGCTACACCTTC.

This clonotype was counted many times. The V gene is TRBV20-1, the J gene TRBJ2-1; no reliable D call. Per germline, CDR1 DFQATT and CDR2 SNEGSKA (reference sequence). V was pared by 3 bases and J by 8 bases, with 11 bases between. This CDR3 spans 12 amino acids. Written as DNA, the CDR3 is TGCAGTGCTAGCAGAAGACTGGATGAGCAGTTCTTC. Encoded protein: CSASRRLDEQFF.

This clonotype was detected ten times or more. This chain joins TRBV5-1 and TRBJ1-2, with TRBD1 as a possible D gene (5 bases). The ends were cut back, 2 bases at V and 4 bases at J, with 18 bases in the middle. In germline, CDR1 is SGHRS, CDR2 YFSETQ. This CDR3 contains 16 residues. The chain's CDR3 is CASSLQTGGDLYGYTF. In DNA, the CDR3 is TGCGCCAGCAGCTTACAGACGGGAGGGGACCTCTATGGCTACACCTTC.

This clonotype showed up many times. The rearrangement joins TRBV4-2 to TRBJ1-1, with 9 bases identical to TRBD1. Germline V CDR1 and CDR2: LGHNA, YNFKEQ. The CDR3 sequence is 16 residues long. Trimming removed 4 bases from V and 1 base from J; junction bases left unmatched: 7. CDR3 sequence: CASSPGQGTANTEAFF. DNA of the CDR3: TGTGCCAGCAGCCCCGGACAGGGGACTGCGAACACTGAAGCTTTCTTT.

This clonotype was counted ten times or more. The chain is built from TRBV6-5 and TRBJ2-3, with TRBD2 identical over 12 bases. V trimming: 5 bases; J trimming: 4 bases; junction bases outside the gene matches: 4. This CDR3 has 15 amino acids. Germline V gene data show CDR1 as MNHEY and CDR2 as SVGAGI. The CDR3 coding sequence is TGTGCCAGCAGTCCGACTAGCGGGGGTGCAGATACGCAGTATTTT. It specifies CASSPTSGGADTQYF.

This clonotype was seen repeatedly, ten times or more. The chain recombines TRBV4-1 with TRBJ2-1; a weak D match, TRBD1 (6 bases). The germline V and J ends were trimmed by 1 base and 6 bases, with 10 bases remaining between them. CDR3 length equals 14 residues. Germline CDR1 is MGHRA and CDR2 is YSYEKL. The CDR3 DNA reads as TGCGCCAGCAGCCAAGTGGGGGCCTTCAATGAGCAGTTCTTC. Translated: CASSQVGAFNEQFF.

This clonotype was recorded many times. J is TRBJ1-2 and V is TRBV5-1; tentatively, D is TRBD1 (6 bases). Trimming removed 4 bases at V and 8 bases at J, with 15 bases between. The CDR3 length is 13 residues. Per the germline V gene, CDR1 is SGHRS and CDR2 is YFSETQ. The CDR3 reads CASSTGQRRGYTF. The CDR3 DNA sequence: TGCGCCAGCAGCACCGGACAGCGCCGGGGCTACACCTTC.

The rearrangement links TRBV28 to TRBJ2-7, with 8 bases aligning to TRBD1. The CDR3 extends over 16 amino acids. V trimming: 5 bases; J trimming: 3 bases; junction bases outside the gene matches: 12. The germline V gene encodes CDR1 MDHEN and CDR2 SYDVKM. Written as DNA, the CDR3 is TGTGCCAGCAGTGGCTACCGGACAGGGACTTACTACGAGCAGTACTTC. Residues: CASSGYRTGTYYEQYF.

There are many counts of this clonotype. The chain links TRBV20-1 to TRBJ2-7, with D possibly matching TRBD1 (5 bases). The CDR3 totals 13 residues. Germline CDR1 DFQATT, CDR2 SNEGSKA (reference sequence). V lost 0 bases and J 3 bases, leaving 9 bases between the germline ends. CDR3 bases: TGCAGTGCTAGAGATTGGCAGGGCTACGAGCAGTACTTC. This codes for CSARDWQGYEQYF.

The sample holds a few counts of this clonotype. The V and J genes are TRBV6-1 and TRBJ2-1; unclear D gene. The length of the CDR3 is 14 residues. Trimming removed 3 bases from V and 6 bases from J, with 12 bases in between. CDR1 MNHNS and CDR2 SASEGT come from the germline V gene. Written as DNA, the CDR3 is TGTGCCAGCAGTGACGGGTTCCCGGCCAATGAGCAGTTCTTC. Translating gives CASSDGFPANEQFF.

Many counts were recorded for this clonotype. V is TRBV11-2 and J is TRBJ2-3; 8 positions agree with TRBD2. The trim removed 5 bases at V and 2 bases at J, leaving 9 bases unmatched. The germline V gene encodes CDR1 SGHAT and CDR2 FQNNGV. This CDR3 spans 16 amino acids. CDR3 in DNA: TGTGCCAGCAGCCCGTGGGCGGGGGGAGCCACAGATACGCAGTATTTT. Its protein is CASSPWAGGATDTQYF.

The sample holds many counts of this clonotype. V is TRBV27 and J is TRBJ2-7, with TRBD2 as a possible D gene (5 bases). V lost 4 bases to trimming and J lost 6 bases, with 22 bases between them. The CDR3 is 16 residues long. The germline V gene has CDR1 MNHEY and CDR2 SMNVEV (reference sequence). The CDR3: CASSSSEDGGPFEQYF. CDR3 in DNA: TGTGCCAGCAGTTCCTCGGAGGACGGTGGCCCTTTCGAGCAGTACTTC.

The rearrangement uses TRBV6-2 or TRBV6-3 and TRBJ1-4; D gene uncertain. Germline CDR1 and CDR2: MNHEY and SVGEGT. The CDR3 contains 14 residues. V shed 2 bases and J shed 7 bases, with 11 bases lying between them. This CDR3 reads CASSYEGPSEKLFF. The CDR3 DNA sequence: TGTGCCAGCAGTTACGAAGGGCCGTCTGAAAAACTGTTTTTT.

This clonotype showed up just a few times. The chain couples TRBV7-8 to TRBJ1-1; no reliable D call. V was clipped by 5 bases and J by 2 bases, with 6 bases between them. CDR3 length: 12 residues. Germline V gene lookup returns CDR1 SGHVS and CDR2 FQNEAQ. The CDR3 here is CASSLTNTEAFF. The CDR3 nucleotides read TGTGCCAGCAGCCTGACTAACACTGAAGCTTTCTTT.

In regard to this clonotype: One base away lies a much larger clone, so this may be a sequencing read error. The chain recombines TRBV11-2 with TRBJ2-3; possible D gene TRBD2, 6 bases. Germline CDR1 reads SGHAT; CDR2 reads FQNNGV. The CDR3 length is 16 residues. The CDR3 nucleotides are TGTGCCAGCAGCTTAGAGGGACTCCCACGGCCAGATACGAAGTATTTT. This encodes CASSLEGLPRPDTKYF.

This clonotype was recorded many times. The rearrangement links TRBV13 to TRBJ1-4, with D perhaps matching TRBD1 (5 bases). This CDR3 comprises 15 residues. V was cut by 5 bases and J by 10 bases, with 20 bases left in between. The V gene's germline CDR1 is PRHDT and CDR2 FYEKMQ (reference sequence). CDR3 sequence reads: CASSGYTTRGGKLFF. The CDR3 DNA is TGTGCCAGCAGCGGATATACTACCCGGGGGGGAAAACTGTTTTTT.

The chain joins TRBV6-2 or TRBV6-3 to TRBJ1-3; D remains unclear. Looked up from germline, CDR1 is MNHEY and CDR2 is SVGEGT. The CDR3 spans 16 residues. V was cut by 6 bases and J by 4 bases, with 19 bases left in between. In DNA, the CDR3 is TGTGCCAGCAGGATTACCACAGTTTCGGACGGAAACACCATATATTTT. It yields the protein CASRITTVSDGNTIYF.

In its sample, this clonotype was seen a few times. This chain uses TRBV11-2 with TRBJ2-1; 9 bases fit TRBD2. Germline V gene lookup returns CDR1 SGHAT and CDR2 FQNNGV. The CDR3 contains 17 residues. Trimming at V came to 0 bases and at J to 4 bases, leaving 7 bases not matched to a gene. In DNA form, the CDR3 reads TGTGCCAGCAGCTTAGATGGTGGGCTAGCGGGGTACAATGAGCAGTTCTTC. It encodes CASSLDGGLAGYNEQFF.